The T cell receptor beta chain under discussion was sequenced for a study of CD8 T cells in Susac syndrome. V was pared by 6 bases and J by 1 base, with 13 bases between. The CDR3 contains 14 residues. Germline lookup yields CDR1 SQVTM and CDR2 ANQGSEA. The sequenced target, TCR beta, came from blood CD8+ and CD4+ T cells. CD8+ and CD4+ T cells were negatively isolated; TEMRA cells were FACS-enriched. Random hexamers were used to reverse transcribe an amount of roughly 0.5 to 1 ug RNA. Amplification of the TCR beta CDR3 was carried out by immunoSEQ multiplex PCR, which spanned a total of 54 Vbeta and 13 Jbeta segments. From the immunoSEQ multiplex PCR reads, TCRdb called clonotypes with MiXCR, one entry per CDR3 protein. The data hold some 400,000 distinct CDR3 sequences, with around 85% observed a single time.

Sequencing input: CD8+ T cells from PBMCs. The chain couples TRBV29-1 to TRBJ2-1, with D possibly being TRBD1 or TRBD2 (5 bases each). This sequence was found in a human donor with multiple sclerosis. The CDR3 sequence is CSVQGVVSYNEQFF. CDR3 DNA: TGCAGCGTCCAGGGAGTAGTATCCTACAATGAGCAGTTCTTC.